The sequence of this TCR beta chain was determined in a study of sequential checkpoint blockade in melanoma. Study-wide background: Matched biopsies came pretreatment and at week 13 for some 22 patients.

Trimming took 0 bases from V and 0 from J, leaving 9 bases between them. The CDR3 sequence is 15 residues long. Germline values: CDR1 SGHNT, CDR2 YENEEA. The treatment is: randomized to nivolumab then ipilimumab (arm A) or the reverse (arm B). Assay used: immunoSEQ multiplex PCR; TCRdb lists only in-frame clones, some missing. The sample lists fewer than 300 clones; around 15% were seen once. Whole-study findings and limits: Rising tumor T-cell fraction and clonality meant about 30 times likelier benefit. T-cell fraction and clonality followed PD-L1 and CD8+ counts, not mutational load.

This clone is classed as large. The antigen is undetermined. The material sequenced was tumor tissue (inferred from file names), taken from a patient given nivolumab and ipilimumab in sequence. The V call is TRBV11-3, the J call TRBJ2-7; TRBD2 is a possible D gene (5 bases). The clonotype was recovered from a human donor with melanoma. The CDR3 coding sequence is TGTGCCAGCAGCTTAGATCGCCGGGACTCCTACGAGCAGTACTTC. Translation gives CASSLDRRDSYEQYF.